Each of the 21 T cell receptor beta chains below was sequenced from the same sample in a study of long-term antiretroviral therapy in people with HIV (dated by TCRdb to between 2020 and 2023). The immunoSEQ hsTCRB v3.0 assay was used at survey level resolution for TRB variable region sequencing. TCRdb stores this immuneACCESS table with in-frame sequences only. Part of the clones is absent; in the studies checked, under half of the shortfall reflects unresolved V genes, and no reason is known for the rest. This sample lists around 13,000 clones; around 80% were detected once. The ten most abundant clones make up just over 7% of the sample. The sample here was unsorted PBMCs, taken 0.4 years after starting antiretroviral therapy. The receptors stem from a young man with HIV.

The rearrangement joins TRBV6-5 to TRBJ2-7, with D tentatively TRBD2 (5 bases). The V and J ends lost 7 bases and 2 bases respectively, with 12 bases between them. This CDR3 spans 13 amino acids. Germline V gene lookup returns CDR1 MNHEY and CDR2 SVGAGI. The CDR3 nucleotides read TGTGCCAGCACCCCGAGAGGGACCTACGAGCAGTACTTC. Protein: CASTPRGTYEQYF.

V and J are TRBV2 and TRBJ1-5; D not certain. CDR3 size: 14 residues. V shed 4 bases and J shed 1 base, with 8 bases lying between them. The V gene's germline CDR1 is SNHLY and CDR2 FYNNEI. The CDR3 region is CASSAGASNQPQHF. The CDR3 DNA sequence: TGTGCCAGCAGTGCAGGAGCCAGCAATCAGCCCCAGCATTTT.

The chain recombines TRBV29-1 with TRBJ2-1; 11 nucleotides align to TRBD2. This CDR3 spans 14 amino acids. V shed 5 bases and J 8 bases; nucleotides not matched to a gene: 8. Germline assignment: CDR1 SQVTM and CDR2 ANQGSEA. CDR3 residues: CSVRPSGRLDEQFF. As DNA, the CDR3 is TGCAGCGTTAGGCCTAGCGGGAGGTTAGATGAGCAGTTCTTC.

The V and J genes are TRBV25-1 and TRBJ1-2; D is ambiguous. CDR1 and CDR2 (germline): MGHDK, SYGVNS. Deletions cut 4 bases from V and 1 base from J, with 7 bases between. This CDR3 region has 13 residues. The CDR3 region is CASSGRVNYGYTF. The CDR3 coding sequence is TGTGCCAGCAGTGGTCGGGTTAACTATGGCTACACCTTC.

CDR3 amino acids: CASSLRQENTIYF. CDR3 nucleotides: TGTGCCAGCAGCTTGAGACAGGAAAACACCATATATTTT. The genes are TRBV5-8 and TRBJ1-3; tentative D call: TRBD1 (6 bases). In germline, CDR1 is SGHTS, CDR2 YDEGEE. The CDR3 is 13 residues long. The V end was cut by 1 base, the J end by 6 bases, with 8 bases between. The whole variable domain, filled in from reference TRBV5-8 and TRBJ1-3, reads EAGVTQSPTHLIKTRGQQATLRCSPISGHTSVYWYQQALGLGLQFLLWYDEGEERNRGNFPPRFSGRQFPNYSSELNVNALELEDSALYLCASSLRQENTIYFGEGSWLTVV.

This clone occurred once. This chain uses TRBV6-5 with TRBJ1-2; D possibly corresponds to TRBD1 (6 bases). CDR1 is MNHEY and CDR2 is SVGAGI in the germline V gene. This CDR3 spans 15 amino acids. Trimming cost V 5 bases and J 8 bases, with 21 bases left between them. Written as DNA, the CDR3 is TGTGCCAGCAGTCTATACGAGACAGGCTTGGGGGGCTACACCTTC. It is translated as CASSLYETGLGGYTF.

V and J are TRBV7-2 and TRBJ1-4; maybe TRBD1 (5 bases). CDR1 is SGHTA, CDR2 FQGNSA, per germline. Between the trimmed V and J ends, which lost 2 bases and 4 bases, there was a span of 8 bases. The CDR3 has 14 residues. CDR3 protein: CASSLMRGNEKLFF. For the CDR3, the DNA is TGTGCCAGCAGCTTAATGAGGGGTAATGAAAAACTGTTTTTT. Full variable domain (missing parts from reference TRBV7-2 and TRBJ1-4): GAGVSQSPSNKVTEKGKDVELRCDPISGHTALYWYRQSLGQGLEFLIYFQGNSAPDKSGLPSDRFSAERTGGSVSTLTIQRTQQEDSAVYLCASSLMRGNEKLFFGSGTQLSVL.

The rearrangement joins TRBV19 to TRBJ2-1; TRBD1 matches at 9 bases. There are 15 residues in the CDR3. V shed 3 bases, J shed 0 bases, and the junction held 0 bases outside the gene matches. Germline assignment: CDR1 LNHDA and CDR2 SQIVND (reference sequence). CDR3 amino acids: CASSMGQGSYNEQFF. DNA for the CDR3: TGTGCCAGTAGTATGGGACAGGGCTCCTACAATGAGCAGTTCTTC.

The chain has TRBV4-3 and TRBJ2-7, with 7 bases fitting TRBD2. The ends lost 1 base at V and 3 bases at J; junction bases unmatched: 6. CDR1 is LGHNA, CDR2 YSLEER, per germline. The CDR3 runs to 15 residues. The CDR3 region has the DNA TGCGCCAGCAGCCAAGGGTACGGGGGGATCTACGAGCAGTACTTC. Amino acids: CASSQGYGGIYEQYF.

This chain joins TRBV5-1 and TRBJ2-3; D might be TRBD1 (6 bases). CDR1 and CDR2 from the germline V gene are SGHRS and YFSETQ. The CDR3 consists of 14 residues. Trimming took 3 bases from V and 4 from J, leaving 12 bases between them. This CDR3 is CASSSQGPPDTQYF. DNA for the CDR3: TGCGCCAGCAGCTCCCAGGGGCCCCCAGATACGCAGTATTTT.

The J gene is TRBJ1-1, the V gene TRBV27; the match to TRBD1 covers 11 bases. This CDR3 is 14 amino acids long. Germline V gene sequence: CDR1 MNHEY, CDR2 SMNVEV (reference sequence). V was pared by 5 bases and J by 8 bases, with 7 bases of the junction left unmatched. The CDR3 region has the DNA TGTGCCAGCAGTCCATGGACAGGGGGCTCCGAAGCTTTCTTT. Translated: CASSPWTGGSEAFF.

J is TRBJ2-7 and V is TRBV27, with 10 bases fitting TRBD1. Trimming at V came to 0 bases and at J to 2 bases, leaving 4 bases not matched to a gene. This CDR3 is 16 amino acids long. Germline lookup yields CDR1 MNHEY and CDR2 SMNVEV (reference sequence). DNA for the CDR3: TGTGCCAGCAGTTTATCTGCGACAGGGGGCACCTACGAGCAGTACTTC. Amino acids: CASSLSATGGTYEQYF.

The rearrangement links TRBV27 to TRBJ2-7, with 7 nucleotides matching TRBD1. In germline, CDR1 is MNHEY, CDR2 SMNVEV (reference sequence). The ends lost 7 bases at V and 3 bases at J; junction bases unmatched: 6. There are 13 residues in the CDR3. DNA for the CDR3: TGTGCCAGCAAGGACAGGTTAGACTACGAGCAGTACTTC. It encodes CASKDRLDYEQYF.

The chain has TRBV2 and TRBJ2-7; TRBD2 agrees at 9 bases. Germline CDR1 is SNHLY and CDR2 is FYNNEI. The trim removed 7 bases at V and 2 bases at J, leaving 9 bases unmatched. This CDR3 is 15 amino acids long. CDR3 DNA sequence: TGTGCCAGCATTGCCGGACTAGCGCCGACCTACGAGCAGTACTTC. This codes for CASIAGLAPTYEQYF.

The rearrangement links TRBV4-3 to TRBJ2-1; TRBD2 aligns across 10 bases. Germline CDR1 is LGHNA and CDR2 is YSLEER. The CDR3 extends over 18 amino acids. Trimming at V came to 1 base and at J to 3 bases, leaving 9 bases not matched to a gene. The CDR3 loop is CASSQATGTSVNYNEQFF. The CDR3 DNA sequence: TGCGCCAGCAGCCAAGCAACCGGGACTAGCGTGAACTACAATGAGCAGTTCTTC.

The chain links TRBV4-2 to TRBJ1-4; D is perhaps TRBD1 (5 bases). V lost 1 base to trimming and J lost 3 bases, with 6 bases between them. This CDR3 comprises 14 residues. Per the germline V gene, CDR1 is LGHNA and CDR2 is YNFKEQ. CDR3 sequence (DNA): TGTGCCAGCAGCCAAGGGGGGGCTAATGAAAAACTGTTTTTT. Translated: CASSQGGANEKLFF.

The rearrangement links TRBV19 to TRBJ1-5; 9 positions agree with TRBD1. Germline CDR1 LNHDA, CDR2 SQIVND (reference sequence). With V trimmed by 5 bases and J by 1 base, 12 bases remained unmatched. The CDR3 totals 18 residues. CDR3 sequence (DNA): TGTGCCAGTAGTGCATGGACAGGGGATGGGGGCAGCAATCAGCCCCAGCATTTT. It is translated as CASSAWTGDGGSNQPQHF.

The chain carries TRBV6-4 and TRBJ1-2, with 9 bases fitting TRBD1. CDR1 MRHNA and CDR2 SNTAGT come from the germline V gene. Germline trimming cut 6 bases from V and 7 bases from J; bases unmatched to any gene: 9. The CDR3 covers 14 residues. The CDR3 nucleotides are TGTGCCAGCAGCCCGGGACAGGGTGTTGGTGGCTACACCTTC. Its translation: CASSPGQGVGGYTF.

CDR3 in DNA: TGTGCCAGCAGCTCCCCCTTAGCTAACTATGGCTACACCTTC. Translation gives CASSSPLANYGYTF. The chain is built from TRBV5-4 and TRBJ1-2; D gene uncertain. Germline CDR1 reads SGHNT; CDR2 reads YYREEE (reference sequence). The CDR3 is 14 amino acids. Between the trimmed V and J ends, which lost 3 bases and 0 bases, there was a span of 9 bases.

Here the CDR3 reads CASSFEISGNTIYF. CDR3 DNA: TGTGCCAGCAGCTTCGAGATCTCTGGAAACACCATATATTTT. The chain joins TRBV5-5 to TRBJ1-3; no clear D. The CDR3 extends over 14 amino acids. The ends were cut back, 2 bases at V and 0 bases at J, with 6 bases in the middle. Germline V gives CDR1 SGHKS, CDR2 YYEKEE (reference sequence).

The V and J genes are TRBV18 and TRBJ1-1; 8 bases align to TRBD1. The CDR3 runs 12 residues. Trimming took 3 bases from V and 11 from J; bases not matched to a gene: 5. Germline values: CDR1 KGHSH, CDR2 LQKENI. The CDR3 loop reads CASSPGQGAAFF. The CDR3, as DNA: TGTGCCAGCTCACCCGGACAGGGTGCGGCTTTCTTT. Complete variable domain (other parts from reference TRBV18 and TRBJ1-1): NAGVMQNPRHLVRRRGQEARLRCSPMKGHSHVYWYRQLPEEGLKFMVYLQKENIIDESGMPKERFSAEFPKEGPSILRIQQVVRGDSAAYFCASSPGQGAAFFGQGTRLTVV.